A selection of T cell receptor beta chains follows, all from one sample in a study of shared clonotypes between healthy human individuals. Sequenced by immunoSEQ multiplex PCR; TCRdb stores in-frame clones only, minus some. The sample carries about 2.4 million clones, approximately 93% recorded once. Material for sequencing was naive CD4+ T cells from PBMCs. Every receptor here comes from a man younger than 35 in good health. Some clones in this sample may be carry-over from other donors' samples. Both conserved end residues are part of each CDR3. A D gene is named only where the DNA matches it firmly. Clone size, where shown, is once, few, many, or a class for clones that have expanded.

TRBV9	TRBJ2-1	TRBD2	NA	CASSPTSGNNEQFF	TGTGCCAGCAGCCCGACTAGCGGGAACAATGAGCAGTTCTTC
TRBV5-1	TRBJ2-7	NA	NA	CASSFRGLPYEQYF	TGCGCCAGCAGTTTCCGGGGACTGCCCTACGAGCAGTACTTC
TRBV5-1	TRBJ2-7	TRBD2	once	CASSPSGDNYEQYF	TGCGCCAGCAGCCCTAGCGGGGACAACTACGAGCAGTACTTC
TRBV9	TRBJ2-2	NA	NA	CASSVGGGLKTGELFF	TGTGCCAGCAGCGTAGGTGGTGGGTTGAAAACCGGGGAGCTGTTTTTT
TRBV27	TRBJ2-6	NA	NA	CASSLRVTGDYSGANVLTF	TGTGCCAGCAGTTTACGGGTCACAGGGGACTACTCTGGGGCCAACGTCCTGACTTTC
TRBV6-1	TRBJ2-2	NA	NA	CASDSNTGELFF	TGTGCCAGCGACTCAAACACCGGGGAGCTGTTTTTT
TRBV5-4	TRBJ1-2	NA	NA	CASSLGARSGYGYTF	TGTGCCAGCAGCTTGGGGGCGAGGTCTGGATATGGCTACACCTTC
TRBV7-2	TRBJ2-2	TRBD2	NA	CASSPGSGRASGELFF	TGTGCCAGCAGCCCGGGTAGCGGGAGGGCCTCTGGGGAGCTGTTTTTT
TRBV7-9	TRBJ2-7	TRBD1	NA	CASSLRDRDEQYF	TGTGCCAGCAGCTTAAGGGACAGGGATGAGCAGTACTTC
TRBV27	TRBJ2-7	NA	NA	CASRSTDRPDVNYEQYF	TGTGCCAGCAGATCCACAGACAGGCCGGACGTGAACTACGAGCAGTACTTC
TRBV21-1	TRBJ2-4	NA	NA	CASPASGRNIQYF	TGTGCCAGCCCCGCTAGCGGGAGGAACATTCAGTACTTC
TRBV18	TRBJ1-5	NA	NA	CASSPTRDSNQPQHF	TGTGCCAGCTCACCAACCAGGGATAGCAATCAGCCCCAGCATTTT
TRBV4-1	TRBJ2-7	TRBD1	NA	CASSYGTGIRSYEQYF	TGCGCCAGCAGCTATGGGACAGGAATTAGGTCCTACGAGCAGTACTTC
TRBV7-3	TRBJ2-1	TRBD1	NA	CASSADRGAYNEQFF	TGTGCCAGCAGCGCCGACAGGGGGGCATACAATGAGCAGTTCTTC
TRBV7-9	TRBJ2-6	NA	NA	CASSAVGGANVLTF	TGTGCCAGCAGCGCAGTGGGAGGGGCCAACGTCCTGACTTTC
TRBV27	TRBJ2-7	TRBD2	NA	CASSLTYPGLASNYEQYF	TGTGCCAGCAGCCTAACCTACCCCGGACTAGCGTCTAACTACGAGCAGTACTTC
TRBV4-2	TRBJ2-5	NA	NA	CASSQTGDRQETQYF	TGTGCCAGCAGCCAAACGGGAGATCGGCAAGAGACCCAGTACTTC
TRBV28	TRBJ2-5	NA	NA	CASSLGGWAGRWETQYF	TGTGCCAGCAGTTTGGGAGGTTGGGCAGGGCGGTGGGAGACCCAGTACTTC
TRBV29-1	TRBJ2-7	TRBD1	NA	CSALGQGTYEQYF	TGCAGCGCCTTGGGACAGGGGACCTACGAGCAGTACTTC
TRBV6-5	TRBJ1-2	TRBD1	NA	CARTRGAKGYTF	TGTGCCAGGACCAGGGGGGCTAAGGGCTACACCTTC
TRBV5-1	TRBJ2-2	NA	NA	CASSLAPGTGELFF	TGCGCCAGCAGCTTGGCCCCGGGCACCGGGGAGCTGTTTTTT
TRBV2	TRBJ2-5	TRBD1	NA	CASSWTGGEETQYF	TGTGCCAGCAGTTGGACAGGGGGCGAAGAGACCCAGTACTTC
TRBV18	TRBJ2-5	TRBD2	NA	CASSETSGRARETQYF	TGTGCCAGCTCAGAAACCAGCGGGAGGGCCCGAGAGACCCAGTACTTC
TRBV6-1	TRBJ1-2	TRBD1	NA	CATTAGTGSYGYTF	TGTGCCACCACTGCCGGGACAGGGTCCTATGGCTACACCTTC
TRBV5-1	TRBJ2-3	TRBD1	NA	CASTLGVGGGGTQYF	TGCGCCAGCACCTTGGGGGTAGGGGGCGGAGGTACGCAGTATTTT
TRBV11-2	TRBJ1-3	TRBD1	NA	CASSSGRGSGNTIYF	TGTGCCAGCAGCTCCGGCAGGGGGTCTGGAAACACCATATATTTT
TRBV28	TRBJ2-7	TRBD2	once	CASSTPGTSSYEQYF	TGTGCCAGCAGCACCCCCGGGACTAGCTCCTACGAGCAGTACTTC
TRBV7-9	TRBJ2-7	NA	NA	CASSLAGHSYEQYF	TGTGCCAGCAGCTTAGCGGGACACAGCTACGAGCAGTACTTC
TRBV7-3	TRBJ2-2	TRBD2	NA	CASSLTGGSGPNTGELFF	TGTGCCAGCAGCTTAACGGGGGGGTCGGGACCGAACACCGGGGAGCTGTTTTTT
TRBV27	TRBJ1-2	NA	few	CAITDRLNYGYTF	TGTGCCATCACCGACCGACTCAACTATGGCTACACCTTC
TRBV5-1	TRBJ2-3	NA	NA	CASSTGPPADTQYF	TGCGCCAGCAGCACCGGGCCGCCCGCAGATACGCAGTATTTT
TRBV28	TRBJ2-7	NA	NA	CASSLWGSSYEQYF	TGTGCCAGCAGTTTATGGGGGAGCTCCTACGAGCAGTACTTC